One and the same sample provided the 8 T cell receptor beta chains below, sequenced in a study of T cell repertoires in cytomegalovirus infection. TCRdb re-analysed the reads in MiXCR, keeping a single row per CDR3 protein. The sample consists of over 150,000 distinct CDR3 sequences, roughly a fifth of them appearing once. Sequencing input: PBMCs. The source is a human donor in good health (CMV status not recorded). Some clones in this sample may be carry-over from other donors' samples.

This clonotype was seen more than once but under ten times. This rearrangement joins TRBV6-1 to TRBJ2-7; D perhaps matches TRBD1 (5 bases). This CDR3 region has 12 residues. V was cut by 3 bases and J by 7 bases, with 10 bases left in between. Germline CDR1 MNHNS, CDR2 SASEGT. The CDR3 protein is CASSDRVGEQYF. Written as DNA, the CDR3 is TGTGCCAGCAGTGACAGGGTCGGAGAGCAGTACTTC.

The V call is TRBV7-9, the J call TRBJ2-1; D may correspond to TRBD1 or TRBD2 (5 bases each). The CDR3 is 15 amino acids. V lost 5 bases and J 6 bases, leaving 17 bases between the germline ends. CDR1 is SEHNR, CDR2 FQNEAQ, per germline (reference sequence). CDR3 nucleotides: TGTGCCAGCAGCCTAGGGACCCTCGCTGGCAATGAGCAGTTCTTC. This translates into CASSLGTLAGNEQFF.

This clonotype showed up many times. The V and J genes are TRBV12-3 or TRBV12-4 and TRBJ1-1; 7 bases are a match to TRBD1. This CDR3 is 13 amino acids long. Unmatched junction bases numbered 15, after V lost 7 bases and J lost 13 bases. The CDR3 nucleotides are TGTGCCAGCACCTTAGAGGGGGCACTGAAGCTTTTCTTT. It is translated as CASTLEGALKLFF.

The rearrangement joins TRBV5-5 to TRBJ2-1; D call uncertain. Trimming left V 0 bases short and J 0 bases short, with 16 bases between. The germline V gene has CDR1 SGHKS and CDR2 YYEKEE (reference sequence). This CDR3 has 18 amino acids. The CDR3 region has the DNA TGTGCCAGCAGCTTGGGCCCGGGTGGCAGGAGCTCCTACAATGAGCAGTTCTTC. This encodes CASSLGPGGRSSYNEQFF.

This clonotype was counted between two and nine times. This chain connects TRBV5-1 to TRBJ2-5; D tentatively reads TRBD1 or TRBD2 (5 bases each). With 4 bases removed from V and 4 bases from J, the gap between germline ends came to 11 bases. CDR1 and CDR2 from the germline V gene are SGHRS and YFSETQ. The CDR3 contains 13 residues. The CDR3 is CASSPAGAETQYF. CDR3 DNA: TGCGCCAGCAGCCCTGCCGGGGCAGAGACCCAGTACTTC.

The chain employs TRBV7-4 and TRBJ1-2; no reliable D call. The germline CDR1 and CDR2 sequences are SGHVT and SQSDAQ. V lost 2 bases to trimming and J lost 3 bases, with 1 base between them. CDR3 size: 11 residues. The CDR3 DNA is TGTGCCAGCAGCTTACACTATGGCTACACCTTC. This gives the protein CASSLHYGYTF.

This clonotype came up a few times. The chain has TRBV2 and TRBJ1-2; possibly TRBD1 for D (6 bases). The CDR3 is 10 amino acids. Germline CDR1 reads SNHLY; CDR2 reads FYNNEI. Trimming took off 5 bases at V and 11 bases at J, with 9 bases between the two ends. The CDR3 DNA reads as TGTGCCAGCAGTTTAACAGGGTACACCTTC. Protein sequence: CASSLTGYTF.

Concerning this clonotype: A much larger clone is a single base away; this may be a read error. The chain has TRBV6-2 or TRBV6-3 and TRBJ1-2; no reliable D call. The CDR3 runs to 12 residues. Germline CDR1 MNHEY, CDR2 SVGEGT. The chain's CDR3 is CASVDRNYGYNF. Written as DNA, the CDR3 is TGTGCCAGCGTGGACCGTAACTATGGCTACAACTTC.